This entry is about one TCR beta chain. The antigen is undetermined. CDR1 is LGHNA, CDR2 YNFKEQ, per germline. This CDR3 is 19 amino acids long. With 4 bases clipped from V and 0 bases from J, the junction kept 12 bases outside the gene matches. This sample is drawn from a study of STAT3 mutations in large granular lymphocyte leukemia. Study summary: Roughly half the longitudinally sequenced T-LGLL patients had canonical STAT3 mutations.

Broader study findings: Treatment regimens differed across patients between samplings. In T-cell large granular lymphocyte leukemia, about half of patients showed multiple immunodominant subclonotypes. In about 30% of the 18 patients, new TCR clonotypes emerged after therapy.

Sequencing was performed with immunoSEQ multiplex PCR; in TCRdb, only in-frame clones are kept and a portion is missing. The data show about 19,000 clones, around 92% seen once. The receptor was derived from a man aged 55 to 70 with T-cell large granular lymphocyte leukemia. Some clones in this sample may be carry-over from other donors' samples. Material for sequencing was peripheral blood mononuclear cells. V usage is TRBV4-2 and J usage is TRBJ1-4, with 9 bases matching TRBD1. CDR3 sequence (DNA): TGTGCCAGCAGCCGAGGACAGGGGAACACCCTGGCAACTAATGAAAAACTGTTTTTT. Its protein is CASSRGQGNTLATNEKLFF.